The 9 T cell receptor beta chains reported below all come from one sample, sequenced in a study of radiation and T cells in renal cell carcinoma. This sample's time point: blood 4 weeks post-SBRT, at nephrectomy. The sample's treatment: 15 Gy SBRT to primary tumor, nephrectomy 4 weeks later. The assay was immunoSEQ multiplex PCR, and TCRdb's table has in-frame clones only and misses some. Of around 180,000 clones detected, 88% appear once; the ten largest clones hold approximately 10%. Sequencing used blood, obtained from a patient whose treatment included radiotherapy and nephrectomy. The origin of the receptors is a woman aged 50 to 60 with renal cell carcinoma.

The chain carries TRBV9 and TRBJ1-4; D is uncertain. The V end was cut by 0 bases, the J end by 3 bases, with 3 bases between. Germline CDR1 SGDLS, CDR2 YYNGEE. The CDR3 covers 13 residues. CDR3 residues: CASSVGPNEKLFF. The CDR3 DNA reads as TGTGCCAGCAGCGTAGGGCCTAATGAAAAACTGTTTTTT.

This clone was seen once. The V and J genes are TRBV5-1 and TRBJ2-2; the D gene is possibly TRBD1 (5 bases). Germline V CDR1 and CDR2: SGHRS, YFSETQ. The CDR3 extends over 15 amino acids. Trimming removed 2 bases at V and 0 bases at J, with 8 bases between. DNA for the CDR3: TGCGCCAGCAGCTTAGACAGCCCGAACACCGGGGAGCTGTTTTTT. It translates to CASSLDSPNTGELFF.

V usage is TRBV19 and J usage is TRBJ1-1, with 9 bases identical to TRBD1. This CDR3 has 12 amino acids. V trimming: 2 bases; J trimming: 10 bases; junction bases outside the gene matches: 2. The germline V gene has CDR1 LNHDA and CDR2 SQIVND (reference sequence). In DNA form, the CDR3 reads TGTGCCAGTAGTATATCGACAGGGGGAGCTTTCTTT. It is translated as CASSISTGGAFF.

The chain couples TRBV6-6 to TRBJ1-4, with D uncertain. Germline V gives CDR1 MNHNY, CDR2 SVGAGI (reference sequence). Trimming stripped 2 bases from V and 8 bases from J, with 15 bases between. The CDR3 loop spans 15 amino acids. CDR3 coding DNA: TGTGCCAGCAGTTACGGTTCGGCCTTAAGGGAAAAACTGTTTTTT. It encodes CASSYGSALREKLFF.

The chain combines TRBV6-5 with TRBJ1-6; unclear D gene. This CDR3 region has 14 residues. With 6 bases removed from V and 5 bases from J, the gap between germline ends came to 11 bases. Germline V gives CDR1 MNHEY, CDR2 SVGAGI. The CDR3 is CASRGPQDNSPLHF. CDR3 in DNA: TGTGCCAGCAGGGGTCCTCAGGATAATTCACCCCTCCACTTT.

The genes are TRBV19 and TRBJ1-4; possibly TRBD1 for D (5 bases). V was shortened by 5 bases and J by 0 bases, with 13 bases between the two germline ends. The CDR3 length is 16 residues. Germline CDR1 LNHDA, CDR2 SQIVND (reference sequence). In nucleotides, the CDR3 is TGTGCCAGTAGTCAAGGGGAGACGACAACTAATGAAAAACTGTTTTTT. It is translated as CASSQGETTTNEKLFF.

The sample holds a few counts of this clone. The chain carries TRBV11-2 and TRBJ2-7; the D call may be TRBD1 or TRBD2 (5 bases each). Germline V gene lookup returns CDR1 SGHAT and CDR2 FQNNGV. The length of the CDR3 is 16 residues. The V end was cut by 5 bases, the J end by 3 bases, with 20 bases between. The CDR3 here is CASSLRGTRTFYEQYF. In DNA form, the CDR3 reads TGTGCCAGCAGCCTCCGTGGGACGAGAACGTTCTACGAGCAGTACTTC.

The chain joins TRBV5-4 to TRBJ1-2; 7 nucleotides align to TRBD1. The ends lost 4 bases at V and 3 bases at J; junction bases unmatched: 9. This CDR3 region has 15 residues. Germline V CDR1 and CDR2: SGHNT, YYREEE (reference sequence). Written as DNA, the CDR3 is TGTGCCAGCAGCCGGGGGACCAGGGGGGACTATGGCTACACCTTC. It yields the protein CASSRGTRGDYGYTF.

A word on this clone: This specimen includes other DNA sequences encoding the same CDR3. V is TRBV6-5 and J is TRBJ1-2; TRBD1 matches 10 bases. The CDR3 is 15 residues long. The J segment lost 1 base and the V segment lost 5 bases, leaving 4 bases of the junction unmatched. The germline V gene has CDR1 MNHEY and CDR2 SVGAGI. This CDR3 is CASSSWTGGNYGYTF. CDR3 in DNA: TGTGCCAGCAGTAGTTGGACAGGGGGTAACTATGGCTACACCTTC.